The sequence of this T cell receptor beta chain was determined in a study of blood T cell repertoires in COVID-19. Using immunoSEQ multiplex PCR, the repertoire was profiled, and TCRdb retains in-frame clones only, with some absent. The table lists 110,000 or so clones, 85% to 90% of them singletons. Germline CDR1 and CDR2: SQVTM and ANQGSEA. The trim removed 1 base at V and 0 bases at J, leaving 3 bases unmatched. The length of the CDR3 is 15 residues. This chain connects TRBV29-1 to TRBJ2-1, with 7 bases aligning to TRBD1. This TCR derives from an older woman with COVID-19, enrolled during active disease. The sequenced sample was peripheral blood. The CDR3 DNA reads TGCAGCGTTGAAGGGTCAGGGGGCTCCTACAATGAGCAGTTCTTC. Translation gives CSVEGSGGSYNEQFF.